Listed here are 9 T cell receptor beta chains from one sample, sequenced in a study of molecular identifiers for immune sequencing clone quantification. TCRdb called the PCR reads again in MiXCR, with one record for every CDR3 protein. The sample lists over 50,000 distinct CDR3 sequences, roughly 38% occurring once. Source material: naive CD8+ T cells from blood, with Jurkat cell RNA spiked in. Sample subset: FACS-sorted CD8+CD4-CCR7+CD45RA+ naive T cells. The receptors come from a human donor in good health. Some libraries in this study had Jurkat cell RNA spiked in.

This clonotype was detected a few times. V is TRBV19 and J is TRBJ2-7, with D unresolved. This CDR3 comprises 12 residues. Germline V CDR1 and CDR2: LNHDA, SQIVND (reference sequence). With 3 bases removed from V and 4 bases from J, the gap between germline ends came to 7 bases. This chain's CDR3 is CASSMVGYEQYF. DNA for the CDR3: TGTGCCAGTAGTATGGTGGGGTACGAGCAGTACTTC.

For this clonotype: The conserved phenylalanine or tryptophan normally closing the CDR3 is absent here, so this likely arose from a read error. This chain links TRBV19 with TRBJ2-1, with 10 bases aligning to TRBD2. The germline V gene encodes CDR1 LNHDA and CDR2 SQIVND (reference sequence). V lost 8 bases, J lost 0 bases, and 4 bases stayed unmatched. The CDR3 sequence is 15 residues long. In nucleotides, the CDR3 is TGTGCCAGTTCTTCTAGCGGGAGCTCCTACAATGAGCAGTTCTCC. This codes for CASSSSGSSYNEQFS.

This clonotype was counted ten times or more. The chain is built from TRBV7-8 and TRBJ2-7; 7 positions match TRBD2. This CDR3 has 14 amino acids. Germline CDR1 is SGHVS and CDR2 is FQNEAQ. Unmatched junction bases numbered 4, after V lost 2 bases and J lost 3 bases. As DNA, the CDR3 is TGTGCCAGCAGCTTAAGGTCTAGCGGCTACGAGCAGTACTTC. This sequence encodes CASSLRSSGYEQYF.

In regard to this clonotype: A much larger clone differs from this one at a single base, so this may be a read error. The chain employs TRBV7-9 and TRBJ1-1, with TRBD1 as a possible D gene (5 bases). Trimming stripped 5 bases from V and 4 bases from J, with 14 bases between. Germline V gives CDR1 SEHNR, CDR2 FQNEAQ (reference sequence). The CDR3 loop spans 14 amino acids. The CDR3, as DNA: TGTGCCAGCAGCGTAGACAGATTGATCACTGAAGCTTTCTTT. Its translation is CASSVDRLITEAFF.

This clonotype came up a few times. CDR3 sequence: CASSFLIPYEQYF. CDR3 nucleotide sequence: TGTGCCAGCAGTTTTTTGATCCCCTACGAGCAGTACTTC. This chain connects TRBV28 to TRBJ2-7; unclear D gene. CDR3 length: 13 residues. Trimming took 3 bases from V and 2 from J, leaving 8 bases between them. Germline values: CDR1 MDHEN, CDR2 SYDVKM.

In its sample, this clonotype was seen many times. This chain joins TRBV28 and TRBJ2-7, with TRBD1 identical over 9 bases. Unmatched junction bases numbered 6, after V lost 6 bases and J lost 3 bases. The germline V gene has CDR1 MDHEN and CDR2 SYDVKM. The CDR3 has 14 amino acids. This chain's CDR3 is CASSSTTGGYEQYF. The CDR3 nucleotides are TGTGCCAGCAGCTCTACGACAGGGGGCTACGAGCAGTACTTC.

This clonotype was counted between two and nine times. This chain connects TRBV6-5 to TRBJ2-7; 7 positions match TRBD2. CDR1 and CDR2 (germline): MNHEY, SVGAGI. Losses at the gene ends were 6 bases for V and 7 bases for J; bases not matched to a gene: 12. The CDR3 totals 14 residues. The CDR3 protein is CASSITDRGVEQYF. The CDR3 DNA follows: TGTGCCAGCAGCATTACGGATCGGGGGGTAGAGCAGTACTTC.

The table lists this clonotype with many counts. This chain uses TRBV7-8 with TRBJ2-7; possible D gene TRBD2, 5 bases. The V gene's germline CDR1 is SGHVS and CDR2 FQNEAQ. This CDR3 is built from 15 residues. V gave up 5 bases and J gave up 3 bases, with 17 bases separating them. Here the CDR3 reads CASSDGLPLYYEQYF. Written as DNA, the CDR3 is TGTGCCAGCAGCGACGGACTGCCTCTCTACTACGAGCAGTACTTC.

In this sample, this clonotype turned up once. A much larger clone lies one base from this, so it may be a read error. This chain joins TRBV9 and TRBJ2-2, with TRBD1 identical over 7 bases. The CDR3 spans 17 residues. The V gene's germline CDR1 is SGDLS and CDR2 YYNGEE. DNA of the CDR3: TGTGCCTGCAGCGAACCCTACAGGGGAGTGGACACCGGGGAGCTGTTTTTT. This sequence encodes CACSEPYRGVDTGELFF.